The 28 T cell receptor beta chains below were found in one sample sequenced in a study of cytomegalovirus exposure and HLA in healthy donors. The PCR employed 60 Vbeta primers together with 13 Jbeta primers. The data were produced by immunoSEQ multiplex PCR, yet TCRdb's version contains in-frame clones alone and is incomplete. This table has around 210,000 clones, about 76% appearing once. Sample: PBMCs. The source is a male donor in good health and CMV-seropositive.

This rearrangement joins TRBV10-1 to TRBJ1-1; D might be TRBD1 (6 bases). The CDR3 extends over 13 amino acids. V dropped 0 bases and J dropped 7 bases, with 9 bases sitting between them. Germline loops: CDR1 WNHNN, CDR2 SYGVQD (reference sequence). The CDR3 DNA reads as TGCGCCAGCAGTGAGTCGAGAGGGGGTGAAGCTTTCTTT. Translated, it gives CASSESRGGEAFF.

The chain carries TRBV30 and TRBJ1-3, with D hard to call. Trimming took 4 bases from V and 0 from J, leaving 4 bases between them. Germline V gene lookup returns CDR1 GTSNPN and CDR2 SVGIG (reference sequence). The CDR3 contains 12 residues. The CDR3 DNA follows: TGTGCCTGGACAGACTCTGGAAACACCATATATTTT. Its translation is CAWTDSGNTIYF.

This clone has just one count. This rearrangement joins TRBV2 to TRBJ2-7; tentatively, D is TRBD1 (5 bases). This CDR3 contains 14 residues. CDR1 and CDR2 (germline): SNHLY, FYNNEI. V lost 7 bases, J lost 1 base, and 14 bases lay in between. This CDR3 reads CASNGDRKSYEQYF. DNA of the CDR3: TGTGCCAGCAATGGTGACAGAAAATCCTACGAGCAGTACTTC.

This clone was detected only once. The gene calls are TRBV18 and TRBJ1-5; D is uncertain. CDR1 KGHSH and CDR2 LQKENI come from the germline V gene. The CDR3 is 13 residues long. The V end was cut by 1 base, the J end by 7 bases, with 8 bases between. The DNA for the CDR3 is TGTGCCAGCTCACCACAGTCGGGGCAGCCCCAGCATTTT. This translates into CASSPQSGQPQHF.

The rearrangement joins TRBV21-1 to TRBJ2-2; TRBD1, as called in the table, went unchecked against the DNA. TRBV21-1 is a known pseudogene. This CDR3 is 15 amino acids long. The CDR3 sequence: CASRSIQGGTGELFF. DNA of the CDR3: TGTGCCAGCCGATCTATTCAGGGTGGGACCGGGGAGCTGTTTTTT.

The rearrangement joins TRBV9 to TRBJ2-2; D ambiguous. The ends were cut back, 0 bases at V and 7 bases at J, with 7 bases in the middle. The germline gives CDR1 SGDLS, CDR2 YYNGEE. CDR3 length equals 13 residues. The CDR3 bases are TGTGCCAGCAGCGTAGACGTTAGCGGGGAGCTGTTTTTT. Its translation: CASSVDVSGELFF.

This sequence joins TRBV19 and TRBJ2-2; 7 nucleotides agree with TRBD2. Germline CDR1 is LNHDA and CDR2 is SQIVND (reference sequence). The V segment lost 8 bases and the J segment 2 bases; nucleotides outside the gene matches: 5. This CDR3 region has 14 residues. The CDR3 region is CASSAGLNTGELFF. The CDR3 nucleotides are TGTGCCAGTTCAGCGGGATTAAACACCGGGGAGCTGTTTTTT.

The chain carries TRBV11-2 and TRBJ2-2; 8 bases agree with TRBD2. The junction had 9 bases not matched to a gene; V was cut back by 5 bases and J by 7 bases. Germline V gene sequence: CDR1 SGHAT, CDR2 FQNNGV. The CDR3 covers 15 residues. This chain's CDR3 is CASSPTGGPVGELFF. CDR3 DNA sequence: TGTGCCAGCAGCCCGACGGGAGGGCCCGTCGGGGAGCTGTTTTTT.

V usage is TRBV12-5 and J usage is TRBJ2-5; TRBD2 aligns across 15 bases. This CDR3 has 16 residues. Germline V gives CDR1 LGHNT, CDR2 FRNRAP. V shed 6 bases, J shed 5 bases, and the junction held 7 bases outside the gene matches. The CDR3, as DNA: TGTGCTAGTGGCATCGGACTAGCGGGGGGGCCGGAGACCCAGTACTTC. It yields the protein CASGIGLAGGPETQYF.

The V gene is TRBV19, the J gene TRBJ2-7; D is possibly TRBD2 (6 bases). CDR3 length: 14 amino acids. Germline loops: CDR1 LNHDA, CDR2 SQIVND (reference sequence). Trimming stripped 8 bases from V and 5 bases from J, with 19 bases between. The CDR3 loop is CASSLVGDFHEQYF. In DNA form, the CDR3 reads TGTGCCAGTTCCCTGGTAGGGGACTTCCACGAGCAGTACTTC.

V is TRBV11-2 and J is TRBJ2-7; tentative D call: TRBD2 (5 bases). The germline CDR1 and CDR2 sequences are SGHAT and FQNNGV. Trimming removed 5 bases at V and 2 bases at J, with 13 bases between. This CDR3 contains 14 residues. DNA of the CDR3: TGTGCCAGCAGCGAGTGGACTGTGACCTACGAGCAGTACTTC. It yields the protein CASSEWTVTYEQYF.

The rearrangement joins TRBV10-3 to TRBJ1-2, with D possibly TRBD1 on 6 matching bases. This CDR3 region has 14 residues. Trimming took off 2 bases at V and 3 bases at J, with 10 bases between the two ends. Germline values: CDR1 ENHRY, CDR2 SYGVKD. CDR3 DNA: TGTGCCATCAGTGAGCCAGGGGTGGACTATGGCTACACCTTC. This encodes CAISEPGVDYGYTF.

The V gene is TRBV30, the J gene TRBJ2-6; D perhaps matches TRBD2 (5 bases). The CDR3 sequence is 13 residues long. The V end lost 5 bases, the J end lost 4 bases, and 9 bases lay between the germline ends. Germline values: CDR1 GTSNPN, CDR2 SVGIG (reference sequence). Here the CDR3 DNA reads TGTGCCTGGTCTGGAGGAGGGGCCAACGTCCTGACTTTC. As protein: CAWSGGGANVLTF.

The rearrangement links TRBV7-3 to TRBJ2-1; the D gene is possibly TRBD2 (5 bases). CDR3 size: 13 residues. Germline CDR1 SGHTA, CDR2 FQGTGA. Trimming stripped 4 bases from V and 4 bases from J, with 8 bases between. DNA for the CDR3: TGTGCCAGCAGCTACGGGGTTTACAATGAGCAGTTCTTC. Translation gives CASSYGVYNEQFF.

J is TRBJ2-7 and V is TRBV11-1; weak D call: TRBD2 (5 bases). The CDR3 loop spans 16 amino acids. The germline CDR1 and CDR2 sequences are SGHAT and FQDESV (reference sequence). V lost 1 base and J lost 3, with 16 bases in between. Here the CDR3 reads CASSLVQADGFYEQYF. The CDR3 DNA reads TGTGCCAGCAGCTTAGTGCAAGCGGACGGTTTCTACGAGCAGTACTTC.

The CDR3 nucleotides are TGTGCCAGCAGCTCGCGACAGGGAATGAATGAAAAACTGTTTTTT. Amino acid sequence: CASSSRQGMNEKLFF. This chain links TRBV7-3 with TRBJ1-4, with 7 bases lining up with TRBD1. Per the germline V gene, CDR1 is SGHTA and CDR2 is FQGTGA. CDR3 size: 15 residues. J was trimmed by 5 bases and V by 4 bases; bases with no gene match: 7.

The chain joins TRBV5-1 to TRBJ2-7; perhaps TRBD1 as D (6 bases). Trimming cost V 3 bases and J 3 bases, with 10 bases left between them. The V gene's germline CDR1 is SGHRS and CDR2 YFSETQ. The length of the CDR3 is 13 residues. The CDR3 DNA sequence: TGCGCCAGCAGCTCACAGGGTTTCTACGAGCAGTACTTC. Protein sequence: CASSSQGFYEQYF.

This clone was seen only once. The chain links TRBV9 to TRBJ1-3; D unclear. This CDR3 is 15 amino acids long. Germline V gene lookup returns CDR1 SGDLS and CDR2 YYNGEE. V dropped 0 bases and J dropped 3 bases, with 10 bases sitting between them. CDR3 amino acids: CASSVGRRDGNTIYF. For the CDR3, the DNA is TGTGCCAGCAGCGTAGGGAGGAGGGATGGAAACACCATATATTTT.

The CDR3 protein is CASRAMEATYGYTF. Written as DNA, the CDR3 is TGTGCCAGCCGAGCGATGGAAGCGACTTATGGCTACACCTTC. The V gene is TRBV9, the J gene TRBJ1-2; D is unresolved. With 7 bases removed from V and 5 bases from J, the gap between germline ends came to 18 bases. Germline CDR1 is SGDLS and CDR2 is YYNGEE. This CDR3 is 14 amino acids long.

This chain links TRBV7-2 with TRBJ1-5; perhaps TRBD1 as D (6 bases). Trimming left V 1 base short and J 6 bases short, with 19 bases between. Germline CDR1 reads SGHTA; CDR2 reads FQGNSA. The CDR3 extends over 17 amino acids. CDR3 coding DNA: TGTGCCAGCAGCTTAGGGGGAAAAGGACAGTCCTCTCAGCCCCAGCATTTT. Translated: CASSLGGKGQSSQPQHF. Drawing the rest from reference TRBV7-2 and TRBJ1-5, the complete variable domain is GAGVSQSPSNKVTEKGKDVELRCDPISGHTALYWYRQSLGQGLEFLIYFQGNSAPDKSGLPSDRFSAERTGGSVSTLTIQRTQQEDSAVYLCASSLGGKGQSSQPQHFGDGTRLSIL.

The chain employs TRBV30 and TRBJ1-2; TRBD1 agrees at 8 bases. CDR1 is GTSNPN, CDR2 SVGIG, per germline (reference sequence). There are 12 residues in the CDR3. J was trimmed by 7 bases and V by 5 bases; bases with no gene match: 6. The CDR3 region is CAWADRVGGYTF. DNA for the CDR3: TGTGCCTGGGCGGACAGGGTCGGTGGCTACACCTTC.

The genes are TRBV5-1 and TRBJ2-5, with 12 positions matching TRBD2. The germline CDR1 and CDR2 sequences are SGHRS and YFSETQ. The CDR3 spans 18 residues. The ends lost 4 bases at V and 1 base at J; junction bases unmatched: 11. The chain's CDR3 is CASSARTSGVGVQETQYF. DNA for the CDR3: TGCGCCAGCAGCGCGCGGACTAGCGGGGTTGGGGTCCAAGAGACCCAGTACTTC.

The chain joins TRBV2 to TRBJ1-6, with unresolved D. This CDR3 is 12 amino acids long. From germline, CDR1 is SNHLY and CDR2 FYNNEI. With 5 bases removed from V and 7 bases from J, the gap between germline ends came to 6 bases. The DNA of the CDR3 is TGTGCCAGCAGTCACTTAAATTCACCCCTCCACTTT. It is translated as CASSHLNSPLHF.

CDR3 residues: CASSYSGLATQGEQFF. The CDR3 DNA sequence: TGTGCCAGCAGTTACTCGGGACTAGCGACTCAGGGTGAGCAGTTCTTC. The V call is TRBV6-5, the J call TRBJ2-1; the match to TRBD2 covers 10 bases. Per germline, CDR1 MNHEY and CDR2 SVGAGI. Unmatched junction bases numbered 8, after V lost 0 bases and J lost 9 bases. The CDR3 runs to 16 residues.

The chain joins TRBV29-1 to TRBJ1-2; 8 positions match TRBD1. The V and J ends lost 5 bases and 5 bases, in that order; junction bases with no gene match: 4. In germline, CDR1 is SQVTM, CDR2 ANQGSEA. The CDR3 totals 12 residues. This CDR3 reads CSVRDRSYGYTF. In nucleotides, the CDR3 is TGCAGCGTTCGGGACAGGTCGTATGGCTACACCTTC.

The DNA for the CDR3 is TGTGCCAGCAGTCAGGACAGGAGGAGCAATCAGCCCCAGCATTTT. It yields the protein CASSQDRRSNQPQHF. V gene TRBV28 combines with J gene TRBJ1-5; 7 bases fit TRBD1. The V gene end was trimmed by 5 bases and the J gene end by 1 base; junction bases not matched to a gene: 5. The germline gives CDR1 MDHEN, CDR2 SYDVKM. The CDR3 contains 15 residues. Complete variable domain (other parts from reference TRBV28 and TRBJ1-5): DVKVTQSSRYLVKRTGEKVFLECVQDMDHENMFWYRQDPGLGLRLIYFSYDVKMKEKGDIPEGYSVSREKKERFSLILESASTNQTSMYLCASSQDRRSNQPQHFGDGTRLSIL.

The J gene is TRBJ1-2, the V gene TRBV6-5, with unresolved D. Germline lookup yields CDR1 MNHEY and CDR2 SVGAGI. This CDR3 region has 15 residues. V lost 6 bases and J 4 bases, leaving 18 bases between the germline ends. In nucleotides, the CDR3 is TGTGCCAGCAGCCGAAACCCAGGCCAGGTCTATGGCTACACCTTC. As protein: CASSRNPGQVYGYTF.

The chain is built from TRBV6-5 and TRBJ2-2; D not resolved. V was cut by 8 bases and J by 0 bases, with 4 bases left in between. Germline CDR1 and CDR2: MNHEY and SVGAGI. The CDR3 contains 12 residues. The CDR3 loop reads CASLSNTGELFF. Written as DNA, the CDR3 is TGTGCCAGCCTTTCGAACACCGGGGAGCTGTTTTTT.